This T cell receptor beta chain was sequenced during a study of cytomegalovirus exposure and HLA in healthy donors. Study results and caveats: Indistinguishable V segments, including TRBV6-2 and TRBV6-3, were excluded. In all likelihood, a cluster of highly shared sequence variants was a sequencing artifact. Other equally common chains were less clonally expanded than HLA-associated TCR beta chains, a later analysis showed. The authors enumerated over 150 TCR beta chains as linked to cytomegalovirus.

Unmatched junction bases numbered 6, after V lost 4 bases and J lost 3 bases. CDR3 length: 16 residues. Germline CDR1 reads SGHDN; CDR2 reads FVKESK. Both 60 Vbeta primers and 13 Jbeta primers went into the PCR. Data came from immunoSEQ multiplex PCR; TCRdb stores just in-frame clones and leaves some out. The sample yields about 130,000 clones, 70% to 90% seen once. As for this clone: Its specificity is unknown.

This TCR was recovered from a young man in good health and CMV-seropositive. Sequenced: PBMCs. V gene TRBV14 combines with J gene TRBJ1-6; TRBD1 matches at 7 bases. CDR3 sequence: CASSPRQGGYNSPLHF. The CDR3, as DNA: TGTGCCAGCAGCCCCCGACAGGGAGGCTATAATTCACCCCTCCACTTT.